The 28 T cell receptor beta chains below all came from one sample that was sequenced in a study of blood T cells in healthy people across ages. Primers used in a second PCR of about 6 to 11 cycles were a sample-barcoded 5' primer and a J-beta primer mix. Via MiXCR, TCRdb re-called the 5' RACE reads, giving one row per CDR3 protein. The sample shows 1.4 million to 1.5 million distinct CDR3 sequences, roughly 45% of them seen only once. Sequenced sample: blood. The receptors shown here come from a young woman in good health.

As concerns this clonotype: Relative to the germline gene, one junction end is altered; a read error may explain this. This chain connects TRBV4-1 to TRBJ1-6; 8 bases align to TRBD1. Germline CDR1 reads MGHRA; CDR2 reads YSYEKL. This CDR3 contains 15 residues. The CDR3 DNA reads TGTGCCAGCAGCCAAGGACAGGGAGCGAATTCACCCCTCCACTTT. Translating it yields CASSQGQGANSPLHF.

This clonotype was counted only a few times. This chain uses TRBV20-1 with TRBJ2-1, with 12 bases matching TRBD1. Germline values: CDR1 DFQATT, CDR2 SNEGSKA (reference sequence). The CDR3 has 11 amino acids. V dropped 6 bases and J dropped 15; count of bases not matched to a gene: 6. CDR3 DNA sequence: TGCAGTGCCGGGACAGGGGGCATGCGGTTCTTC. This gives the protein CSAGTGGMRFF.

CDR3: CSARINWGAETQYF. The CDR3 DNA reads TGCAGTGCTAGAATAAACTGGGGGGCAGAGACCCAGTACTTC. The chain couples TRBV20-1 to TRBJ2-5; D may be TRBD1 or TRBD2 (6 bases each). The length of the CDR3 is 14 residues. Germline V gives CDR1 DFQATT, CDR2 SNEGSKA (reference sequence). Trimming shortened V by 2 bases and J by 4 bases, and 14 bases separated the two germline ends.

Points on this clonotype: The junction differs from germline at one of its ends, possibly a read error. This chain connects TRBV7-9 to TRBJ2-4, with TRBD2 matching over 13 bases. The germline CDR1 and CDR2 sequences are SEHNR and FQNEAQ (reference sequence). The CDR3 is 15 residues long. The CDR3 nucleotides read TGTGCCAGCAGCTCCATACTAGCGGGAGGGAGCATTCGGTACTTC. Its protein product is CASSSILAGGSIRYF. The whole variable domain, filled in from reference TRBV7-9 and TRBJ2-4, reads DTGVSQNPRHKITKRGQNVTFRCDPISEHNRLYWYRQTLGQGPEFLTYFQNEAQLEKSRLLSDRFSAERPKGSFSTLEIQRTEQGDSAMYLCASSSILAGGSIRYFGAGTRLSVL.

The gene calls are TRBV6-7 and TRBJ2-7, with a tentative D call TRBD2 (5 bases). TRBV6-7 is assigned to the ORF class and has an uncertain function. Trimming removed 7 bases at V and 6 bases at J, with 10 bases between. The CDR3 covers 11 residues. The CDR3 protein is CASNRRREQYF. DNA for the CDR3: TGTGCCAGCAACCGGAGGCGCGAGCAGTACTTC.

The J gene is TRBJ1-2, the V gene TRBV20-1; D remains unclear. The CDR3 consists of 13 residues. The germline gives CDR1 DFQATT, CDR2 SNEGSKA (reference sequence). V was clipped by 1 base and J by 8 bases, with 14 bases between them. The CDR3 nucleotides are TGCAGTGCTAGAGTTCCTGGGGAGGGCGGCTACACCTTC. Translation: CSARVPGEGGYTF.

This clonotype showed up many times. This sequence joins TRBV12-3 or TRBV12-4 and TRBJ1-2, with D uncertain. Between the trimmed V and J ends, which lost 6 bases and 4 bases, there was a span of 9 bases. The CDR3 sequence is 12 residues long. The CDR3 DNA follows: TGTGCCAGCAGCCCGGATGGCTATGGCTACACCTTC. The encoded protein is CASSPDGYGYTF.

The chain employs TRBV10-3 and TRBJ2-3, with 8 bases identical to TRBD1. This CDR3 has 14 residues. The V gene's germline CDR1 is ENHRY and CDR2 SYGVKD. V gave up 11 bases and J gave up 0 bases; unmatched junction bases: 7. CDR3 sequence: CACKTGGSTDTQYF. In nucleotides, the CDR3 is TGTGCCTGCAAAACAGGGGGTAGCACAGATACGCAGTATTTT.

This clonotype has more than one count but fewer than ten. The V and J genes are TRBV28 and TRBJ2-7, with D perhaps assigned TRBD1 or TRBD2 (5 bases each). Germline V gene data show CDR1 as MDHEN and CDR2 as SYDVKM. V was cut by 2 bases and J by 9 bases, with 32 bases left in between. There are 19 residues in the CDR3. In DNA form, the CDR3 reads TGTGCCAGCAGTTTAGAGGGGCGAGGGTCGGTCTACCGGTCACGATGGCAGTACTTC. Translated: CASSLEGRGSVYRSRWQYF.

The chain is built from TRBV11-2 and TRBJ2-5, with D perhaps given as TRBD1 or TRBD2 (5 bases each). With the DNA end fitting TRBJ2-7 better, the J assignment may be wrong. CDR1 is SGHAT, CDR2 FQNNGV, per germline. The length of the CDR3 is 15 residues. The CDR3, as DNA: TGTGCCAGCAGCTTAGGCCAGACAGAGGGCTACGAGCAGTACTTC. Residues: CASSLGQTEGYEQYF.

This chain uses TRBV30 with TRBJ2-2; no reliable D call. The CDR3 spans 12 residues. The V end lost 2 bases, the J end lost 9 bases, and 10 bases lay between the germline ends. Germline CDR1 reads GTSNPN; CDR2 reads SVGIG (reference sequence). The CDR3 sequence is CAWSRVLRELFF. The CDR3 DNA reads TGTGCCTGGAGTCGAGTTCTGCGGGAGCTGTTTTTT.

The V call is TRBV7-2, the J call TRBJ1-2; TRBD1 might be the D (6 bases). Germline CDR1 is SGHTA and CDR2 is FQGNSA. The V and J ends lost 5 bases and 4 bases respectively, with 17 bases between them. The CDR3 extends over 15 amino acids. CDR3 residues: CASSHRGGGSYGYTF. DNA of the CDR3: TGTGCCAGCAGCCACCGGGGTGGGGGCTCCTATGGCTACACCTTC.

The gene calls are TRBV18 and TRBJ2-7; no reliable D call. The CDR3 has 13 amino acids. Germline V lookup: CDR1 KGHSH, CDR2 LQKENI. Trimming removed 8 bases at V and 2 bases at J, with 13 bases between. The CDR3: CASATTVTYEQYF. In DNA, the CDR3 is TGTGCCAGCGCCACAACGGTAACCTACGAGCAGTACTTC.

The CDR3 bases are TGTGCCAGCAGTTTGCGACAAGAGGGTTACACCTTC. Amino acid sequence: CASSLRQEGYTF. The chain couples TRBV6-6 to TRBJ1-2; D is unclear. This CDR3 comprises 12 residues. Trimming cost V 4 bases and J 11 bases, with 14 bases left between them. CDR1 is MNHNY, CDR2 SVGAGI, per germline (reference sequence).

The gene calls are TRBV4-1 and TRBJ2-5, with 9 bases aligning to TRBD1. The CDR3 contains 16 residues. Germline V lookup: CDR1 MGHRA, CDR2 YSYEKL. J lost 5 bases, V lost 4 bases, and 11 bases had no gene match. The CDR3 DNA follows: TGCGCCAGCAGCCCTTTGGGACAGGGAGACGACGAGACCCAGTACTTC. Its translation is CASSPLGQGDDETQYF.

The rearrangement joins TRBV2 to TRBJ2-3; 14 nucleotides agree with TRBD2. Germline assignment: CDR1 SNHLY and CDR2 FYNNEI. Unmatched junction bases numbered 7, after V lost 7 bases and J lost 4 bases. The CDR3 covers 16 residues. CDR3 residues: CASKVETSGGADTQYF. CDR3 coding DNA: TGTGCCAGCAAGGTCGAGACTAGCGGGGGGGCAGATACGCAGTATTTT.

A few counts support this clonotype. The J gene is TRBJ2-7, the V gene TRBV3-1, with TRBD1 as a possible D gene (6 bases). The V end lost 2 bases, the J end lost 6 bases, and 17 bases lay between the germline ends. The CDR3 totals 15 residues. CDR1 LGHDT and CDR2 YNNKEL come from the germline V gene (reference sequence). Here the CDR3 reads CASSQTSAGDGEQYF. The DNA for the CDR3 is TGTGCCAGCAGCCAAACATCGGCAGGGGACGGCGAGCAGTACTTC.

This clonotype was seen many times. This may stem from a read error, because a much larger clone lies one nucleotide away. The rearrangement uses TRBV6-2 or TRBV6-3 and TRBJ2-1; 8 bases are a match to TRBD1. The J call may be incorrect, as the DNA end agrees better with TRBJ2-7. CDR1 and CDR2 (germline): MNHEY, SVGEGT. The CDR3 spans 15 residues. The CDR3 DNA follows: TGTGCCAGCATACGACAGGGGCGGCTTTACAATGAGCAGTACTTC. It specifies CASIRQGRLYNEQYF.

V gene TRBV19 combines with J gene TRBJ1-5, with 7 bases aligning to TRBD1. This CDR3 is built from 14 residues. The trim removed 7 bases at V and 4 bases at J, leaving 7 bases unmatched. The germline CDR1 and CDR2 sequences are LNHDA and SQIVND (reference sequence). For the CDR3, the DNA is TGTGCCAGTAATCGACAGGGACTAAATCAGCCCCAGCATTTT. This sequence encodes CASNRQGLNQPQHF.

This clonotype was seen only a few times. The chain has TRBV25-1 and TRBJ1-2; D uncertain. Trimming shortened V by 3 bases and J by 8 bases, and 19 bases separated the two germline ends. Germline CDR1 and CDR2: MGHDK and SYGVNS. This CDR3 contains 15 residues. The CDR3 sequence: CASSDPTHGREGYTF. The CDR3 DNA sequence: TGTGCCAGCAGTGATCCAACCCATGGGAGGGAAGGCTACACCTTC.

This clonotype was found a few times. V and J are TRBV20-1 and TRBJ2-3; D might be TRBD2 (7 bases). The CDR3 contains 10 residues. Germline V gives CDR1 DFQATT, CDR2 SNEGSKA (reference sequence). Deletions cut 6 bases from V and 8 bases from J, with 9 bases between. The CDR3 loop reads CSARGATQYF. The CDR3 DNA sequence: TGCAGTGCCCGGGGGGCTACGCAGTATTTT.

This clonotype was picked up many times. The CDR3 loop is CASSSPGAGANVLTF. The CDR3 nucleotides are TGTGCCAGCAGTTCGCCGGGCGCTGGGGCCAACGTCCTGACTTTC. The rearrangement links TRBV27 to TRBJ2-6, with D unclear. Germline V gene lookup returns CDR1 MNHEY and CDR2 SMNVEV (reference sequence). Trimming stripped 4 bases from V and 2 bases from J, with 9 bases between. The CDR3 runs to 15 residues.

The chain joins TRBV4-2 to TRBJ2-3, with D tentatively TRBD1 or TRBD2 (5 bases each). The germline V gene has CDR1 LGHNA and CDR2 YNFKEQ. V lost 0 bases to trimming and J lost 2 bases, with 12 bases between them. The CDR3 spans 16 residues. CDR3 nucleotides: TGTGCCAGCAGCCAAGAATGGGGGAGCCTCACAGATACGCAGTATTTT. It yields the protein CASSQEWGSLTDTQYF.

The chain combines TRBV2 with TRBJ1-5; 9 nucleotides match TRBD1. The germline V gene has CDR1 SNHLY and CDR2 FYNNEI. The J segment lost 2 bases and the V segment lost 4 bases, leaving 6 bases of the junction unmatched. The CDR3 totals 16 residues. The CDR3 loop reads CASSGDRVIGNQPQHF. CDR3 in DNA: TGTGCCAGCAGTGGGGACAGGGTAATTGGCAATCAGCCCCAGCATTTT.

The chain links TRBV7-6 to TRBJ2-3, with 8 bases aligning to TRBD2. The J segment lost 1 base and the V segment lost 4 bases, leaving 4 bases of the junction unmatched. CDR1 is SGHVS, CDR2 FNYEAQ, per germline. The CDR3 runs 15 residues. The CDR3 sequence: CASSSVGRGTDTQYF. As DNA, the CDR3 is TGTGCCAGCAGCTCCGTCGGGAGGGGCACAGATACGCAGTATTTT.

This clonotype was detected a few times. The V and J genes are TRBV4-2 and TRBJ2-7, with 8 bases aligning to TRBD2. This CDR3 contains 14 residues. Trimming removed 5 bases from V and 4 bases from J; junction bases left unmatched: 7. Germline V gives CDR1 LGHNA, CDR2 YNFKEQ. In nucleotides, the CDR3 is TGTGCCAGCAGCGCACCGGGACTAGAGTACGAGCAGTACTTC. Amino acids: CASSAPGLEYEQYF.

The chain carries TRBV24-1 and TRBJ2-3; TRBD2 agrees at 8 bases. CDR1 and CDR2 from the germline V gene are KGHDR and SFDVKD. There are 15 residues in the CDR3. J gave up 4 bases and V 5 bases, and 7 bases lay outside the gene matches. Written as DNA, the CDR3 is TGTGCCACCAGTGCCGGGACTAGTGGACCAGATACGCAGTATTTT. It is translated as CATSAGTSGPDTQYF.

J is TRBJ1-2 and V is TRBV25-1; D uncertain. Trimming left V 6 bases short and J 4 bases short, with 15 bases between. This CDR3 comprises 14 residues. CDR1 is MGHDK, CDR2 SYGVNS, per germline. Here the CDR3 reads CASRTDSNPYGYTF. As DNA, the CDR3 is TGTGCCAGCAGGACGGACTCAAACCCCTATGGCTACACCTTC.